This is a list of T cell receptor beta chains from one sample in a study of blood T cell repertoires in COVID-19. The data were produced by immunoSEQ multiplex PCR, yet TCRdb's version contains in-frame clones alone and is incomplete. Found here are fewer than 200,000 clones, roughly 80% of them singletons; the top ten hold approximately 11%. Specimen: peripheral blood. The receptors were sampled from a man in his sixties or seventies with active or convalescent COVID-19. Each CDR3 is given with its conserved first and last residue. Fields, in order: J gene, V gene, clone size, D gene, CDR3 DNA, CDR3 protein. A D gene is named only where the DNA matches it firmly. Where a row states a size, it is once, few, many or the class of an expanded clone; other rows omit it.

TRBJ2-5,TRBV14,-,TRBD2,TGTGCCAGCAGCCAAGATCGGTGGGGGACTAGCGGGAGAGAGGAGACCCAGTACTTC,CASSQDRWGTSGREETQYF
TRBJ2-3,TRBV5-1,-,-,TGCGCCAGCATGGAGGGTAGGACAGATACGCAGTATTTT,CASMEGRTDTQYF
TRBJ1-1,TRBV5-1,-,-,TGCGCCAGCAAAGGTCGCGAGGGGAACACTGAAGCTTTCTTT,CASKGREGNTEAFF
TRBJ2-3,TRBV11-2,-,-,TGTGCCAGCAGTCTAGGCTATAGCACAGATACGCAGTATTTT,CASSLGYSTDTQYF
TRBJ1-5,TRBV6-6,-,TRBD1,TGTGCTAATGGACAGGGGGCGAATCAGCCCCAGCATTTT,CANGQGANQPQHF
TRBJ1-1,TRBV6-2/TRBV6-3,-,TRBD1,TGTGCCAGCAGTTACCACAGGGGCACTGAAGCTTTCTTT,CASSYHRGTEAFF
TRBJ2-1,TRBV28,once,-,TGTGCCAGCAGTTTTGGAGGGGCCTACAATGAGCAGTTCTTC,CASSFGGAYNEQFF
TRBJ1-1,TRBV30,-,-,TGTGCCTGGACTGCTCATGGGGTAGGGGTAACTGAAGCTTTCTTT,CAWTAHGVGVTEAFF
TRBJ1-1,TRBV6-6,-,TRBD1,TGTGCCAGCGCGACAGGGGTGAAGGACACTGAAGCTTTCTTT,CASATGVKDTEAFF
TRBJ2-7,TRBV7-2,-,-,TGTGCCAGCAGCACCCTAAGGGGCCACGAGCAGTACTTC,CASSTLRGHEQYF
TRBJ1-3,TRBV28,-,-,TGTGCCAGCAGGCAGAATGGAAACACCATATATTTT,CASRQNGNTIYF
TRBJ2-2,TRBV18,-,-,TGTGCCAGCTCACCCCGCCTTCTAGGGGGGGCGAACACCGGGGAGCTGTTTTTT,CASSPRLLGGANTGELFF
TRBJ1-3,TRBV19,-,-,TGTGCCAGTAGTCGCCCAGGGGATGGGTCTTCTGGAAACACCATATATTTT,CASSRPGDGSSGNTIYF
TRBJ2-2,TRBV19,-,-,TGTGCCAGTAGATGGCCAAACACCGGGGAGCTGTTTTTT,CASRWPNTGELFF
TRBJ2-7,TRBV3-1/TRBV3-2,once,-,TGTGCCAGCAGCCAAGATCGGGTCAGTCCCTACGAGCAGTACTTC,CASSQDRVSPYEQYF